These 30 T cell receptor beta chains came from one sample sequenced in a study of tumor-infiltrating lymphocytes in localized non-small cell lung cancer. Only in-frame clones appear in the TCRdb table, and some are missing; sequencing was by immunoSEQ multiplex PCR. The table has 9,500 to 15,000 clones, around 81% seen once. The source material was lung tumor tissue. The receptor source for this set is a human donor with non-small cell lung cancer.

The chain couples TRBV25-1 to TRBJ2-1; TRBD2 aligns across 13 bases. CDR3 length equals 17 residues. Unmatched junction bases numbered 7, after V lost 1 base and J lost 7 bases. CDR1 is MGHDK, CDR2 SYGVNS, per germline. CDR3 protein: CASSESPLAGGSNEQFF. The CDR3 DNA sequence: TGTGCCAGCAGTGAATCACCACTAGCGGGAGGGTCTAATGAGCAGTTCTTC.

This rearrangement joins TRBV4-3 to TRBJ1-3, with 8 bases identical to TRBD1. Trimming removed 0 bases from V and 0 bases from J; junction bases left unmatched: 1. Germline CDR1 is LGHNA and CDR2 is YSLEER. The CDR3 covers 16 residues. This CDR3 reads CASSQDRGPSGNTIYF. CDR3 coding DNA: TGCGCCAGCAGCCAAGACAGGGGGCCCTCTGGAAACACCATATATTTT.

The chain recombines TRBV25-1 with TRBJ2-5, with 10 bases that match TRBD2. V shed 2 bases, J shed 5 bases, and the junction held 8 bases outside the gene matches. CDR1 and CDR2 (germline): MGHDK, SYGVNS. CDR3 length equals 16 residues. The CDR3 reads CASSEGASGGRETQYF. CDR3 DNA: TGTGCCAGCAGTGAAGGCGCTAGCGGGGGACGGGAGACCCAGTACTTC.

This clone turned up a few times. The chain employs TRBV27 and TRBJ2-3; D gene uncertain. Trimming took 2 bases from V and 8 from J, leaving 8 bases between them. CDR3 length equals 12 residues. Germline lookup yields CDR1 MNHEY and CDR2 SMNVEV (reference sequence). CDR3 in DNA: TGTGCCAGCAGTTTAGGAATAGGTACGCAGTATTTT. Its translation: CASSLGIGTQYF.

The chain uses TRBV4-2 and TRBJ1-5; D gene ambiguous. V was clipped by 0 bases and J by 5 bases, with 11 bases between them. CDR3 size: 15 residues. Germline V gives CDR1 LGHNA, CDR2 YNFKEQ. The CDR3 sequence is CASSQDLAGDQPQHF. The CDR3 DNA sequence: TGTGCCAGCAGCCAAGATTTGGCAGGTGATCAGCCCCAGCATTTT.

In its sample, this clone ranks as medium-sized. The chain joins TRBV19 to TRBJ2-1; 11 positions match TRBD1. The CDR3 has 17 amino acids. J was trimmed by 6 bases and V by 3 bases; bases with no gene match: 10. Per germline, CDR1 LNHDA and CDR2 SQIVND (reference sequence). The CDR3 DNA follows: TGTGCCAGTAGTATGGTCCCCACTGGACAGGGGGCCAATGAGCAGTTCTTC. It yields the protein CASSMVPTGQGANEQFF.

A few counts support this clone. The CDR3, as DNA: TGTGCCAGCAGCGCCAGGGGGATGGGTTCACCCCTCCACTTT. It encodes CASSARGMGSPLHF. The genes are TRBV9 and TRBJ1-6, with TRBD1 identical over 7 bases. V shed 3 bases and J 9 bases; nucleotides not matched to a gene: 6. The CDR3 is 14 residues long. Germline loops: CDR1 SGDLS, CDR2 YYNGEE.

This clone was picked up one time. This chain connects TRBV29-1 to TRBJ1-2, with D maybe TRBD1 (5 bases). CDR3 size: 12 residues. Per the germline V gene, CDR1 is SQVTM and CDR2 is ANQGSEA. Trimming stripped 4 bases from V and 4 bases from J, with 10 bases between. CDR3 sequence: CSVVVGGYGYTF. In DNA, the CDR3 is TGCAGCGTTGTAGTGGGGGGCTATGGCTACACCTTC.

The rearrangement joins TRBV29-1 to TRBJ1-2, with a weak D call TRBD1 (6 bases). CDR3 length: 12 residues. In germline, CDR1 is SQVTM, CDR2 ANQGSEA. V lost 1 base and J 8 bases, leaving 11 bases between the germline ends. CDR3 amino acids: CSVEASRGGYTF. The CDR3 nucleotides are TGCAGCGTTGAAGCATCCAGGGGAGGCTACACCTTC.

The CDR3 is CASSDGLGEKLFF. The CDR3 DNA sequence: TGCGCCAGCAGTGACGGACTGGGCGAAAAACTGTTTTTT. The V gene is TRBV10-1, the J gene TRBJ1-4, with D unresolved. With 3 bases removed from V and 8 bases from J, the gap between germline ends came to 10 bases. Germline CDR1 is WNHNN and CDR2 is SYGVQD (reference sequence). The CDR3 consists of 13 residues.

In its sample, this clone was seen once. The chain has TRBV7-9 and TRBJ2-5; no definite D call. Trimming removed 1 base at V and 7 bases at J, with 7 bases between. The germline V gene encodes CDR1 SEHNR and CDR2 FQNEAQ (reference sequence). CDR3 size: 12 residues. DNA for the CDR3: TGTGCCAGCAGCTTAGAAGTGGGGACCCAGTACTTC. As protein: CASSLEVGTQYF.

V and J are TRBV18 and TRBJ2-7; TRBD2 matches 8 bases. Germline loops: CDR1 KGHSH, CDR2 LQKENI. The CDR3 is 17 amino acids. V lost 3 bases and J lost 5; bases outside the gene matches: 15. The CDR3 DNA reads TGTGCCAGCTCACCCCTCCCCCCCTACAGCGGGAGCCACGAGCAGTACTTC. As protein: CASSPLPPYSGSHEQYF.

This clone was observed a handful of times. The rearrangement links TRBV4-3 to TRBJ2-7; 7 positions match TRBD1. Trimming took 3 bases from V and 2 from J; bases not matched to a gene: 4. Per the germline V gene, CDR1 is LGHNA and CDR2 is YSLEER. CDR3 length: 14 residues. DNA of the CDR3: TGCGCCAGCAGCCAGACGACAGGGACCTACGAGCAGTACTTC. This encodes CASSQTTGTYEQYF.

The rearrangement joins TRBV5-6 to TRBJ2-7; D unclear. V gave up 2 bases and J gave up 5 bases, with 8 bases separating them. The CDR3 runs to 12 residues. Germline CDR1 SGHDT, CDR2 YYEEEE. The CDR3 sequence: CASSLVGDEQYF. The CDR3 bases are TGTGCCAGCAGCTTAGTCGGAGACGAGCAGTACTTC.

CDR3 bases: TGCGCCAGCAGCTTGGCCGGGGGCGGCTACACCTTC. It encodes CASSLAGGGYTF. V and J are TRBV5-1 and TRBJ1-2, with D possibly TRBD1 on 6 matching bases. The germline gives CDR1 SGHRS, CDR2 YFSETQ. This CDR3 contains 12 residues. Trimming left V 0 bases short and J 8 bases short, with 8 bases between.

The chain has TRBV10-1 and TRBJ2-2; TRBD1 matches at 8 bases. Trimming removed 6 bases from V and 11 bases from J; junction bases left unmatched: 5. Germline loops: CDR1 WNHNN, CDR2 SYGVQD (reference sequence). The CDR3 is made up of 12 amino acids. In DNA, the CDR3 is TGCGCCAGCAGAGCCGGGACAGGAGAGCTGTTTTTT. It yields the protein CASRAGTGELFF.

CDR3 in DNA: TGTGCCAGCAGCTTGTCGGAGACCTACGGCGAGCAGTACTTC. Protein sequence: CASSLSETYGEQYF. The chain combines TRBV5-6 with TRBJ2-7; D is uncertain. CDR1 SGHDT and CDR2 YYEEEE come from the germline V gene. With 1 base removed from V and 6 bases from J, the gap between germline ends came to 14 bases. The CDR3 covers 14 residues.

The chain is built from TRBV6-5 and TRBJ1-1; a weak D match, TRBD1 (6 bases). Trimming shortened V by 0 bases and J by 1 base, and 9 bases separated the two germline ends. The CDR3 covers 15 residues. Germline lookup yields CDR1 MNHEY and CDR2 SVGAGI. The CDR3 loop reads CASSYSGHWNTEAFF. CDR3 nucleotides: TGTGCCAGCAGTTACTCGGGACACTGGAACACTGAAGCTTTCTTT.

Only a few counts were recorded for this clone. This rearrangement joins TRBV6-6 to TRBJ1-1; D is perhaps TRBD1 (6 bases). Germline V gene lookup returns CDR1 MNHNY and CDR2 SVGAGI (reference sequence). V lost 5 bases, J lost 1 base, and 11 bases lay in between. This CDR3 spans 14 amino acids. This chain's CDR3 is CASSPQGGNTEAFF. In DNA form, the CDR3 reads TGTGCCAGCAGTCCACAGGGTGGGAACACTGAAGCTTTCTTT.

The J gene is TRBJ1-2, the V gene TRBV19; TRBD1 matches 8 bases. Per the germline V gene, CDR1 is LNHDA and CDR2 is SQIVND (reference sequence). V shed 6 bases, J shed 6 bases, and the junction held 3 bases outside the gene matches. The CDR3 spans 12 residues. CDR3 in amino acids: CASRTGADGYTF. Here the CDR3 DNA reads TGTGCCAGTAGGACAGGGGCGGATGGCTACACCTTC. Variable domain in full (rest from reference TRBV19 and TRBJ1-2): DGGITQSPKYLFRKEGQNVTLSCEQNLNHDAMYWYRQDPGQGLRLIYYSQIVNDFQKGDIAEGYSVSREKKESFPLTVTSAQKNPTAFYLCASRTGADGYTFGSGTRLTVV.

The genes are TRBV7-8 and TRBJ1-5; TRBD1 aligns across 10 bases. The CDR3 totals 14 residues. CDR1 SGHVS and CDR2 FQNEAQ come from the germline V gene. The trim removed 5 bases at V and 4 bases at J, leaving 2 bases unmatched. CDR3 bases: TGTGCCAGCAGCCCGGGACAGGGGAATCAGCCCCAGCATTTT. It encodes CASSPGQGNQPQHF.

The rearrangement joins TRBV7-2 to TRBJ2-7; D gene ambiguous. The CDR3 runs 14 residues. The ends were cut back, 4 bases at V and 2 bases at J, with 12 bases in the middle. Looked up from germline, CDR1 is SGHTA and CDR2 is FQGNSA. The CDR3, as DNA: TGTGCCAGCAGCTCGTACCGGGCCCCCTACGAGCAGTACTTC. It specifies CASSSYRAPYEQYF.

The CDR3 DNA reads as TGTGCCATCAGTGAGGACCCCGTGGTAGCGGGTCCGCTCTCCTACGAGCAGTACTTC. It specifies CAISEDPVVAGPLSYEQYF. The V call is TRBV10-3, the J call TRBJ2-7; 7 bases match TRBD2. The V gene's germline CDR1 is ENHRY and CDR2 SYGVKD. This CDR3 has 19 residues. J lost 0 bases, V lost 2 bases, and 16 bases had no gene match.

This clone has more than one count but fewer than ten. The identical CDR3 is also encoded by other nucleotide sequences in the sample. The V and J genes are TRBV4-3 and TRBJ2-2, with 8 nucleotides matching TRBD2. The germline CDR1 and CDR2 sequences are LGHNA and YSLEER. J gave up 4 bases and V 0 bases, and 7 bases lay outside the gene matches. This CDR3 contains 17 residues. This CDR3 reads CASSQDLGLAGTGELFF. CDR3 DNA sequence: TGCGCCAGCAGCCAAGATTTAGGTCTAGCGGGCACCGGGGAGCTGTTTTTT.

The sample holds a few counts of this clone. CDR3 in amino acids: CASSEPTGRRGEKLFF. The CDR3 DNA reads TGTGCCAGCAGTGAGCCGACAGGGCGTCGGGGTGAAAAACTGTTTTTT. The chain joins TRBV25-1 to TRBJ1-4; TRBD1 agrees at 7 bases. V gave up 3 bases and J gave up 7 bases; unmatched junction bases: 11. This CDR3 has 16 amino acids. The germline V gene has CDR1 MGHDK and CDR2 SYGVNS.

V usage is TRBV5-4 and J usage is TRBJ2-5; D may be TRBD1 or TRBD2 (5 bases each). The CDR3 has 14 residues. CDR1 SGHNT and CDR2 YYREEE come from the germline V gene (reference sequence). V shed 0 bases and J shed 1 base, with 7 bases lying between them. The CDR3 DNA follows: TGTGCCAGCAGCTTGGCCGGGACCCAAGAGACCCAGTACTTC. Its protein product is CASSLAGTQETQYF.

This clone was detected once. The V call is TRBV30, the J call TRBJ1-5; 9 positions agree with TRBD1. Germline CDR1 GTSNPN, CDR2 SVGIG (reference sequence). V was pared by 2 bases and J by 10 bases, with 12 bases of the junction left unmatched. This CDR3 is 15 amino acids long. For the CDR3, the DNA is TGTGCCTGGAGTCCCCCGGGACAGGGCCTATTTCCCCAGCATTTT. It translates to CAWSPPGQGLFPQHF.

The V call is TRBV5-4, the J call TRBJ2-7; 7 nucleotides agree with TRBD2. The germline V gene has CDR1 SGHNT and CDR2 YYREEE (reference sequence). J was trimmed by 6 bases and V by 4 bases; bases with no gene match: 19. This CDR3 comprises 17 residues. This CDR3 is CASSRPGGTRPGGEQYF. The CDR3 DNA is TGTGCCAGCAGCCGCCCCGGCGGTACCCGCCCGGGAGGCGAGCAGTACTTC. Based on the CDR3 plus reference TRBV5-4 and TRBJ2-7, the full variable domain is ETGVTQSPTHLIKTRGQQVTLRCSSQSGHNTVSWYQQALGQGPQFIFQYYREEENGRGNFPPRFSGLQFPNYSSELNVNALELDDSALYLCASSRPGGTRPGGEQYFGPGTRLTVT.

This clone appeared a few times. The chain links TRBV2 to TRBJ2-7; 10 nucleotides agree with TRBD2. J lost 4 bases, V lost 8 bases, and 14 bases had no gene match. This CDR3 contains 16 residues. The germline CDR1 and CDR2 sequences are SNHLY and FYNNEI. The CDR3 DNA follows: TGTGCCAGCTCCCGGACTAGCGGCTTTCAACCGTACGAGCAGTACTTC. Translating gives CASSRTSGFQPYEQYF.

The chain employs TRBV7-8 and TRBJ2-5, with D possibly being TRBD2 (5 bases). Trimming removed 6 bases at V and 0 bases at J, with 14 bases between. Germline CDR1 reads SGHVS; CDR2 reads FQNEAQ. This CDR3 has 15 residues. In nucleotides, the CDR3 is TGTGCCAGCAGGGAGCGGATACGGGACCAAGAGACCCAGTACTTC. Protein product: CASRERIRDQETQYF.